This entry lists 29 T cell receptor beta chains sequenced from one sample in a study of cytomegalovirus exposure and HLA in healthy donors. The study ran its PCR with 60 Vbeta and 13 Jbeta primers. The table came from immunoSEQ multiplex PCR; TCRdb's copy has only in-frame clones and leaves some out. Among around 180,000 clones listed, 80% to 90% were seen once. Sequencing was performed on PBMCs. These receptors were collected from a girl under 18 in good health and CMV-seropositive.

The chain has TRBV5-1 and TRBJ1-1; 9 nucleotides line up with TRBD1. The CDR3 length is 13 residues. CDR1 is SGHRS, CDR2 YFSETQ, per germline. The ends lost 8 bases at V and 1 base at J; junction bases unmatched: 3. The CDR3 protein is CARRDRENTEAFF. CDR3 coding DNA: TGCGCCAGGAGGGACAGGGAGAACACTGAAGCTTTCTTT.

The chain combines TRBV4-1 with TRBJ1-1; 7 bases map to TRBD1. Trimming removed 0 bases from V and 7 bases from J; junction bases left unmatched: 17. The CDR3 is made up of 18 amino acids. CDR1 is MGHRA and CDR2 is YSYEKL in the germline V gene. CDR3: CASSQDFGRRGQSIEAFF. CDR3 coding DNA: TGCGCCAGCAGCCAAGATTTCGGACGCCGGGGACAGAGTATTGAAGCTTTCTTT.

V gene TRBV7-9 combines with J gene TRBJ1-3; 10 bases line up with TRBD1. The CDR3 spans 16 residues. The ends lost 5 bases at V and 0 bases at J; junction bases unmatched: 4. CDR1 is SEHNR and CDR2 is FQNEAQ in the germline V gene (reference sequence). For the CDR3, the DNA is TGTGCCAGCAGCCAGACAGGGGGCTCCTCTGGAAACACCATATATTTT. This sequence encodes CASSQTGGSSGNTIYF.

The V call is TRBV20-1, the J call TRBJ1-2, with 7 nucleotides matching TRBD1. The V and J ends lost 8 bases and 6 bases, in that order; junction bases with no gene match: 6. This CDR3 contains 11 residues. Germline V lookup: CDR1 DFQATT, CDR2 SNEGSKA (reference sequence). CDR3 sequence reads: CSHGQVNGYTF. The DNA for the CDR3 is TGCAGTCATGGACAGGTTAATGGCTACACCTTC.

The gene calls are TRBV5-8 and TRBJ2-3; TRBD2 aligns across 7 bases. The germline V gene has CDR1 SGHTS and CDR2 YDEGEE. The CDR3 consists of 15 residues. J gave up 2 bases and V 0 bases, and 3 bases lay outside the gene matches. The CDR3 sequence: CASSLVGGSTDTQYF. For the CDR3, the DNA is TGTGCCAGCAGCTTGGTGGGAGGGTCCACAGATACGCAGTATTTT.

The chain combines TRBV10-2 with TRBJ1-5; 8 nucleotides agree with TRBD1. This CDR3 spans 15 amino acids. From germline, CDR1 is WSHSY and CDR2 SAAADI. J gave up 1 base and V 6 bases, and 5 bases lay outside the gene matches. The CDR3 nucleotides are TGCGCCAGCAGGACAGGGGAAATGAGCAATCAGCCCCAGCATTTT. As protein: CASRTGEMSNQPQHF.

J is TRBJ1-3 and V is TRBV19; D is ambiguous. Germline V gene data show CDR1 as LNHDA and CDR2 as SQIVND (reference sequence). The CDR3 length is 13 residues. Trimming shortened V by 10 bases and J by 0 bases, and 10 bases separated the two germline ends. CDR3 amino acids: CATRRSSGNTIYF. CDR3 DNA: TGTGCCACACGACGGAGCTCTGGAAACACCATATATTTT.

This chain links TRBV7-9 with TRBJ2-7; 7 bases line up with TRBD2. The CDR3 totals 14 residues. Germline CDR1 SEHNR, CDR2 FQNEAQ (reference sequence). V lost 2 bases to trimming and J lost 5 bases; unmatched junction nucleotides: 6. CDR3 region: CASSLRGGLNEQYF. In DNA form, the CDR3 reads TGTGCCAGCAGCTTACGGGGAGGGTTGAACGAGCAGTACTTC. The full variable domain, with the rest looked up from reference TRBV7-9 and TRBJ2-7, is DTGVSQNPRHKITKRGQNVTFRCDPISEHNRLYWYRQTLGQGPEFLTYFQNEAQLEKSRLLSDRFSAERPKGSFSTLEIQRTEQGDSAMYLCASSLRGGLNEQYFGPGTRLTVT.

V gene TRBV19 combines with J gene TRBJ1-1, with D possibly being TRBD1 (6 bases). The ends were cut back, 7 bases at V and 1 base at J, with 13 bases in the middle. This CDR3 region has 14 residues. The germline gives CDR1 LNHDA, CDR2 SQIVND (reference sequence). The CDR3 region has the DNA TGTGCCAGTACCTTGGGGGCAGGGAACACTGAAGCTTTCTTT. Translated: CASTLGAGNTEAFF.

The V and J genes are TRBV5-4 and TRBJ1-2; 7 bases are shared with TRBD1. CDR3 size: 14 residues. V dropped 4 bases and J dropped 4; count of bases not matched to a gene: 7. Germline-derived CDR1 and CDR2 are SGHNT and YYREEE (reference sequence). CDR3 nucleotides: TGTGCCAGCAGCCCCAGGGACAGCTTCTATGGCTACACCTTC. This codes for CASSPRDSFYGYTF.

The chain recombines TRBV19 with TRBJ2-1; tentative D call: TRBD2 (7 bases). CDR3 length equals 16 residues. Germline values: CDR1 LNHDA, CDR2 SQIVND (reference sequence). The V end was cut by 2 bases, the J end by 6 bases, with 17 bases between. CDR3 coding DNA: TGTGCCAGTAGTATAAGGGTCGGGGGGCCCCGCAATGAGCAGTTCTTC. It translates to CASSIRVGGPRNEQFF.

V usage is TRBV10-3 and J usage is TRBJ1-1; a weak D match, TRBD1 (6 bases). There are 14 residues in the CDR3. Trimming stripped 3 bases from V and 8 bases from J, with 16 bases between. Per the germline V gene, CDR1 is ENHRY and CDR2 is SYGVKD. The CDR3 is CAISDQARGGEAFF. The CDR3 DNA reads as TGTGCCATCAGTGATCAAGCCAGGGGTGGGGAAGCTTTCTTT.

This clone was counted a few times. The CDR3 is CASSSSGEQYF. CDR3 in DNA: TGTGCCAGCAGTTCATCGGGTGAGCAGTACTTC. The rearrangement uses TRBV7-8 and TRBJ2-5, with unresolved D. Germline V CDR1 and CDR2: SGHVS, FQNEAQ. This CDR3 is 11 amino acids long. Trimming took 6 bases from V and 11 from J, leaving 13 bases between them.

This clone was found many times. The V gene is TRBV10-1, the J gene TRBJ1-5, with 7 nucleotides matching TRBD1. CDR1 is WNHNN and CDR2 is SYGVQD in the germline V gene (reference sequence). The CDR3 contains 13 residues. Trimming at V came to 4 bases and at J to 5 bases, leaving 2 bases not matched to a gene. The CDR3 protein is CASSVDRDQPQHF. CDR3 bases: TGCGCCAGCAGTGTTGACAGGGATCAGCCCCAGCATTTT.

As concerns this clone: Other DNA sequences in the same sample also yield this CDR3. The chain is built from TRBV6-5 and TRBJ1-2; D is unclear. Germline V gene data show CDR1 as MNHEY and CDR2 as SVGAGI. The CDR3 spans 13 residues. Trimming pared 2 bases from V and 2 bases from J, leaving 6 bases between. The CDR3 coding sequence is TGTGCCAGCAGTTACGGGCAGAACTATGGCTACACCTTC. Its translation is CASSYGQNYGYTF.

This chain uses TRBV7-8 with TRBJ2-1, with 11 bases fitting TRBD2. V shed 5 bases, J shed 7 bases, and the junction held 7 bases outside the gene matches. The CDR3 covers 15 residues. CDR1 and CDR2 from the germline V gene are SGHVS and FQNEAQ. CDR3 bases: TGTGCCAGCAGCCCAACTAGCGGGGGTGGGAATGAGCAGTTCTTC. Encoded protein: CASSPTSGGGNEQFF.

This clone was recorded once. J is TRBJ1-1 and V is TRBV6-1; no definite D call. CDR1 is MNHNS, CDR2 SASEGT, per germline. The V end lost 4 bases, the J end lost 1 base, and 7 bases lay between the germline ends. CDR3 length: 13 amino acids. CDR3 region: CASSVARNTEAFF. The CDR3 DNA reads TGTGCCAGCAGTGTAGCCAGGAACACTGAAGCTTTCTTT.

A note on this clone: Likely a read error: the CDR3 ends without its conserved phenylalanine or tryptophan. The chain couples TRBV6-6 to TRBJ2-7, with D unclear. With 11 bases removed from V and 0 bases from J, the gap between germline ends came to 11 bases. The CDR3 is made up of 12 amino acids. Per the germline V gene, CDR1 is MNHNY and CDR2 is SVGAGI (reference sequence). CDR3 nucleotide sequence: TGTGCCTGCGGCAGACTCTCCTACGAGCAGTACCTC. It encodes CACGRLSYEQYL.

This clone was picked up one time. This chain joins TRBV6-1 and TRBJ2-1; D is ambiguous. Between the trimmed V and J ends, which lost 7 bases and 3 bases, there was a span of 10 bases. Germline assignment: CDR1 MNHNS and CDR2 SASEGT. CDR3 size: 13 residues. Here the CDR3 reads CASTLTLYNEQFF. The CDR3 DNA is TGTGCCAGCACATTGACTCTCTACAATGAGCAGTTCTTC.

This chain links TRBV10-1 with TRBJ1-2, with D tentatively TRBD1 (6 bases). The V and J ends lost 4 bases and 4 bases respectively, with 10 bases between them. The germline V gene encodes CDR1 WNHNN and CDR2 SYGVQD (reference sequence). CDR3 length equals 13 residues. For the CDR3, the DNA is TGCGCCAGCAGTGTTGGACAGACCTATGGCTACACCTTC. It translates to CASSVGQTYGYTF.

The V and J genes are TRBV7-2 and TRBJ2-3, with D possibly being TRBD2 (6 bases). Germline-derived CDR1 and CDR2 are SGHTA and FQGNSA. The CDR3 totals 14 residues. The ends were cut back, 3 bases at V and 2 bases at J, with 9 bases in the middle. For the CDR3, the DNA is TGTGCCAGCAGCTTGGAGGGGCCCACAGATACGCAGTATTTT. This sequence encodes CASSLEGPTDTQYF. Combining the CDR3 with reference TRBV7-2 and TRBJ2-3 gives the whole variable domain GAGVSQSPSNKVTEKGKDVELRCDPISGHTALYWYRQSLGQGLEFLIYFQGNSAPDKSGLPSDRFSAERTGGSVSTLTIQRTQQEDSAVYLCASSLEGPTDTQYFGPGTRLTVL.

The chain employs TRBV5-6 and TRBJ2-3, with D possibly matching TRBD1 (5 bases). The germline CDR1 and CDR2 sequences are SGHDT and YYEEEE. This CDR3 is built from 13 residues. The ends were cut back, 0 bases at V and 6 bases at J, with 8 bases in the middle. CDR3 protein: CASSLGGADTQYF. The CDR3 DNA reads as TGTGCCAGCAGCTTGGGGGGCGCGGATACGCAGTATTTT.

The rearrangement joins TRBV25-1 to TRBJ1-2; D unclear. The CDR3 totals 15 residues. Per the germline V gene, CDR1 is MGHDK and CDR2 is SYGVNS. V was cut by 6 bases and J by 3 bases, with 17 bases left in between. The CDR3 DNA is TGTGCCAGCAGGGGCTATTTTGGTTTCGACTATGGCTACACCTTC. Translated: CASRGYFGFDYGYTF.

This chain links TRBV7-9 with TRBJ2-5; 8 bases are a match to TRBD1. The CDR3 is made up of 13 amino acids. The ends lost 11 bases at V and 3 bases at J; junction bases unmatched: 8. Germline CDR1 SEHNR, CDR2 FQNEAQ (reference sequence). In nucleotides, the CDR3 is TGTGCCGACCCGGACAGGGATAAAGAGACCCAGTACTTC. Residues: CADPDRDKETQYF.

V and J are TRBV5-4 and TRBJ2-1; D possibly corresponds to TRBD2 (6 bases). CDR3 length: 14 residues. The V end lost 0 bases, the J end lost 10 bases, and 14 bases lay between the germline ends. CDR1 is SGHNT and CDR2 is YYREEE in the germline V gene (reference sequence). CDR3 region: CASSLEGTLGEQFF. CDR3 nucleotides: TGTGCCAGCAGCTTGGAGGGGACTTTGGGAGAGCAGTTCTTC.

This chain links TRBV7-8 with TRBJ2-5; TRBD1 matches 7 bases. The germline gives CDR1 SGHVS, CDR2 FQNEAQ. Losses at the gene ends were 1 base for V and 3 bases for J; bases not matched to a gene: 2. The CDR3 totals 14 residues. The CDR3 DNA follows: TGTGCCAGCAGCTTAGACAGGGGTAAAGAGACCCAGTACTTC. As protein: CASSLDRGKETQYF.

To note about this clone: In the same sample, other DNA sequences code for this CDR3. The chain links TRBV30 to TRBJ2-3, with TRBD2 matching 9 bases. This CDR3 region has 15 residues. V shed 5 bases, J shed 3 bases, and the junction held 9 bases outside the gene matches. CDR1 and CDR2 from the germline V gene are GTSNPN and SVGIG (reference sequence). In DNA form, the CDR3 reads TGTGCCTGGGGAGGGCGGGGGGGCTGGACAGATACGCAGTATTTT. Translating gives CAWGGRGGWTDTQYF.

The CDR3 DNA reads TGTGCCAGTAAAGCAGGGGATTTAGGGGATGGCTACACCTTC. Amino acid sequence: CASKAGDLGDGYTF. The chain combines TRBV19 with TRBJ1-2, with D possibly matching TRBD1 (6 bases). Trimming took off 7 bases at V and 6 bases at J, with 18 bases between the two ends. Germline CDR1 is LNHDA and CDR2 is SQIVND (reference sequence). The CDR3 loop spans 14 amino acids.

The V and J genes are TRBV27 and TRBJ1-1; 7 nucleotides align to TRBD1. The CDR3 is 13 residues long. V gave up 8 bases and J gave up 0 bases; unmatched junction bases: 3. CDR1 and CDR2 (germline): MNHEY, SMNVEV (reference sequence). The CDR3 DNA is TGTGCCAGCCGGGGACAGTTGAACACTGAAGCTTTCTTT. It codes for CASRGQLNTEAFF.